This is a list of T cell receptor beta chains from one sample in a study of regulatory T cells in long-lasting Graves disease. TCRdb reprocessed the multiplex PCR reads via MiXCR and lists one record per CDR3 protein. The sample contains 600,000 to 800,000 distinct CDR3 sequences, around 32% of which appear only once. The sample in question was peripheral blood mononuclear cells (PBMCs), obtained when the disease was refractory, from a patient treated with antithyroid drugs. The source is a female donor with Graves disease. Each CDR3 is given with its conserved first and last residue.

V gene	CDR3 protein
TRBV29-1	CSVEGYQGRNYGYTF
TRBV6-5	CASSYRTGGVSYGYTF
TRBV19	CATSDPGTETPNEQFF
TRBV6-1	CASSAGFDGYTF
TRBV27	CASSLSANYRDLDGYTF
TRBV11-1	CASSLAQGGRTEAFF
TRBV28	CASSLNRGLSNQPQHF
TRBV6-1	CASSERTYYEQYF
TRBV5-4	CASSFESEETQYF
TRBV28	CASRPIRGLKGEKLFF
TRBV5-1	CASSLETASGGYTF
TRBV7-9	CASNPSRYPYF
TRBV24-1	CATSGDTDTQYF
TRBV19	CASSIGGSAQETQYF
TRBV12-3/TRBV12-4	CASTRSWGVRGYTF
TRBV7-9	CASSRYGGSYNSPLHF
TRBV20-1	CSARVGQKDQPQHF
TRBV3-1	CASSQVSQTGVHEQYF
TRBV7-2	CASSPQGLAGAYEQYF
TRBV5-4	CASRPAGGAQETQYF
TRBV27	CASSFGGDTEAFF
TRBV6-5	CASSYMVSSSGNTIYF
TRBV27	CASSEGLNQPQHF
TRBV20-1	CSARGQGFDQPQHF
TRBV10-3	CAISPLDGVGYGYTF
TRBV12-3/TRBV12-4	CASSPGPGSETQYF
TRBV5-1	CASSPLRTGNHGELFF
TRBV12-3/TRBV12-4	CASRVSSNQPQHF
TRBV5-6	CASSLDRTGRYGYTF
TRBV5-1	CASRASGSYGYTF
TRBV12-5	CASGLPTTRADREAFF
TRBV30	CAWSGWSYGYTF
TRBV18	CASSPSGTGQYGYTF
TRBV24-1	CATSDPGTVGSYEQYF
TRBV27	CASSLGTGVWKLFF
TRBV5-1	CASSLNEGINYGYTF
TRBV11-2	CASSNDRAYGNTEAFF
TRBV29-1	CSVEKTGEDEKLFF
TRBV4-1	CASSQDRREAFF
TRBV5-1	CASSPWSQINYGYTF
TRBV11-2	CASSLVPNGELFF
TRBV29-1	CSVRTGESNQPQHF
TRBV20-1	CSAIWAGGLREQYF
TRBV19	CATGILAGIMGELFF
TRBV5-1	CASSLDPAPDTEAFF
TRBV28	CASSQGWNQPQHF
TRBV19	CASSALAGTLREQYF
TRBV12-5	CASGLTGGYEQYF
TRBV2	CASSEGSLSNQPQHF
TRBV12-3/TRBV12-4	CASSYRQGPNYGYTF
TRBV28	CASSQQQQGRGEKLFF
TRBV6-1	CASKRESGELFF
TRBV29-1	CSVGTGPTEAFF
TRBV14	CASSPRASGGDNEQFF
TRBV3-1	CASSSMGGEKLFF